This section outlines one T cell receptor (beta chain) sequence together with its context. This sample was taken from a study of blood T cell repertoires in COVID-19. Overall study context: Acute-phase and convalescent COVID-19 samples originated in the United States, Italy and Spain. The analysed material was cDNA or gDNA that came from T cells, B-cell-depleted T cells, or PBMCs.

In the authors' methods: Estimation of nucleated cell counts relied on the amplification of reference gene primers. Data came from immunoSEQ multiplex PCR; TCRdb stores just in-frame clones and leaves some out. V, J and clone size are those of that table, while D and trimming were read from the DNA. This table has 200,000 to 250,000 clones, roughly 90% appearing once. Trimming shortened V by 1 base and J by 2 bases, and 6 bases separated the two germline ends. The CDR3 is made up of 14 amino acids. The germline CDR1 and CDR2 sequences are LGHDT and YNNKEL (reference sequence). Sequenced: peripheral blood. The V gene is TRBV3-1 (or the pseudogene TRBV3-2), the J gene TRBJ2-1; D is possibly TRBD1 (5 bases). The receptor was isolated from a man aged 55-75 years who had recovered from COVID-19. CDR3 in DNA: TGTGCCAGCAGCCAAGGGACAACCTACAATGAGCAGTTCTTC. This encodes CASSQGTTYNEQFF.